Detailed here is one T cell receptor beta chain. As yet, its antigen is unknown. V was shortened by 6 bases and J by 0 bases, with 12 bases between the two germline ends. The CDR3 length is 14 residues. The germline V gene encodes CDR1 MNHEY and CDR2 SVGAGI. This sample was included in a study of beta chain features in type 1 diabetes. Study-wide results and limits: In all four CD4+ subsets, TCRB CDR3 length was significantly, moderately reduced in type 1 diabetes.

Investigators reverse transcribed all isolated RNA, so they sequenced expressed TCRB transcripts. Sequencing used immunoSEQ multiplex PCR; TCRdb keeps in-frame clones, though not all of them. The sample shows 150,000 or so clones, about 8.3% of them seen only once. The chain couples TRBV6-5 to TRBJ2-7; D possibly corresponds to TRBD1 (6 bases). Specimen: central memory CD4+ T cells from blood. This clonotype originated in a woman aged 18-35 years with type 1 diabetes. DNA for the CDR3: TGTGCCAGCAGCGTAACAGGGTACTCCTACGAGCAGTACTTC. This encodes CASSVTGYSYEQYF.